The 21 T cell receptor beta chains given below trace back to one sample, sequenced in a study of T cell repertoires in cytomegalovirus infection. These receptors have no identified antigens. TCRdb re-called the reads through MiXCR, storing one row per CDR3 protein. The data contain about 920,000 distinct CDR3 sequences, roughly 30% of them singletons. This sample comprised cultured CD8+ T cells from PBMCs, obtained from culture after CMV antigen stimulation. The source is a human donor in good health (CMV status not recorded). Some clones in this sample may be carry-over from other donors' samples.

Concerning this clonotype: The junction shows a germline mismatch at one end, possibly a read error. This rearrangement joins TRBV20-1 to TRBJ2-1; 10 nucleotides align to TRBD2. The CDR3 covers 12 residues. Germline values: CDR1 DFQATT, CDR2 SNEGSKA (reference sequence). DNA for the CDR3: TGCAGTGCTAGAGATCGAGCGGGGGGGAAAATGTTC. It is translated as CSARDRAGGKMF.

The V and J genes are TRBV7-2 and TRBJ2-7; possible D gene TRBD1, 5 bases. Trimming took 1 base from V and 2 from J, leaving 15 bases between them. The CDR3 has 16 amino acids. Germline values: CDR1 SGHTA, CDR2 FQGNSA. The CDR3 region is CASSLGALQAPYEQYV. CDR3 bases: TGTGCCAGCAGCTTAGGGGCCTTACAGGCCCCCTACGAGCAGTACGTC.

The CDR3 DNA reads as TGTGCCAGCTCACCAATTCCGTCGCACAGGGGCCCCACAGATACGCAGTATTTT. Its protein product is CASSPIPSHRGPTDTQYF. The chain combines TRBV18 with TRBJ2-3; 7 bases are a match to TRBD1. There are 18 residues in the CDR3. After removal of 2 bases from V and 2 bases from J, the junction contained 13 bases not matched to a gene. Per the germline V gene, CDR1 is KGHSH and CDR2 is LQKENI.

This clonotype was found a few times. The rearrangement links TRBV5-1 to TRBJ2-7; a possible D gene is TRBD1 (5 bases). Germline CDR1 SGHRS, CDR2 YFSETQ. The CDR3 has 15 residues. V was cut by 3 bases and J by 5 bases, with 18 bases left in between. As DNA, the CDR3 is TGCGCCAGCAGCTCTGGCAGGGTTATCAGCGACGAGCAGTACTTC. It encodes CASSSGRVISDEQYF. Variable domain in full (rest from reference TRBV5-1 and TRBJ2-7): KAGVTQTPRYLIKTRGQQVTLSCSPISGHRSVSWYQQTPGQGLQFLFEYFSETQRNKGNFPGRFSGRQFSNSRSEMNVSTLELGDSALYLCASSSGRVISDEQYFGPGTRLTVT.

CDR3 sequence reads: CASSIDRAGAVTDTQYF. The CDR3 DNA is TGTGCCAGTAGTATTGACAGAGCGGGGGCCGTCACAGATACGCAGTATTTT. The rearrangement links TRBV19 to TRBJ2-3, with 8 bases matching TRBD2. Per the germline V gene, CDR1 is LNHDA and CDR2 is SQIVND (reference sequence). Losses at the gene ends were 3 bases for V and 2 bases for J; bases not matched to a gene: 10. The CDR3 totals 17 residues.

The chain has TRBV4-2 and TRBJ1-2; tentatively, D is TRBD1 (5 bases). This CDR3 spans 16 amino acids. Looked up from germline, CDR1 is LGHNA and CDR2 is YNFKEQ. V was clipped by 4 bases and J by 3 bases, with 18 bases between them. CDR3 coding DNA: TGTGCCAGCAGCCTATCCCCGGGGGGAGAGGACTATGGCTACACCTTC. This translates into CASSLSPGGEDYGYTF.

This clonotype has only a few counts. V usage is TRBV7-2 and J usage is TRBJ2-3; 9 bases agree with TRBD2. The CDR3 consists of 19 residues. Per the germline V gene, CDR1 is SGHTA and CDR2 is FQGNSA. Germline trimming cut 0 bases from V and 4 bases from J; bases unmatched to any gene: 14. In DNA, the CDR3 is TGTGCCAGCAGCTTAGCGGTGTTTCTGGCGGGGGGGCTGGCAGATACGCAGTATTTT. It encodes CASSLAVFLAGGLADTQYF.

This clonotype was seen ten or more times. V usage is TRBV7-6 and J usage is TRBJ2-2; TRBD1 matches 9 bases. The CDR3 spans 15 residues. Germline CDR1 and CDR2: SGHVS and FNYEAQ. After removal of 8 bases from V and 3 bases from J, the junction contained 7 bases not matched to a gene. The CDR3 sequence: CASSSGQGYTGELFF. The CDR3, as DNA: TGTGCCAGCTCCTCGGGACAGGGTTACACCGGGGAGCTGTTTTTT.

The V and J genes are TRBV27 and TRBJ1-1, with D maybe TRBD1 (6 bases). The V end was cut by 5 bases, the J end by 5 bases, with 12 bases between. This CDR3 contains 13 residues. Per the germline V gene, CDR1 is MNHEY and CDR2 is SMNVEV (reference sequence). Here the CDR3 reads CASSQGSITEAFF. Written as DNA, the CDR3 is TGTGCCAGCAGTCAGGGGTCGATTACTGAAGCTTTCTTT.

This clonotype was detected a few times. This sequence joins TRBV6-1 and TRBJ2-1, with 13 bases aligning to TRBD2. In germline, CDR1 is MNHNS, CDR2 SASEGT. The CDR3 is made up of 17 amino acids. V shed 6 bases and J 8 bases; nucleotides not matched to a gene: 13. The CDR3 protein is CASRGLYTSGGADEQFF. The DNA of the CDR3 is TGTGCCAGCAGGGGTTTGTATACTAGCGGGGGGGCGGATGAGCAGTTCTTC.

V gene TRBV25-1 combines with J gene TRBJ2-3; 7 bases line up with TRBD1. The V gene's germline CDR1 is MGHDK and CDR2 SYGVNS. V was pared by 1 base and J by 4 bases, with 2 bases of the junction left unmatched. The CDR3 covers 14 residues. The CDR3 spells CASSESRGPDTQYF. The CDR3 nucleotides read TGTGCCAGCAGTGAATCTAGGGGGCCAGATACGCAGTATTTT.

This clonotype was picked up many times. The chain carries TRBV7-2 and TRBJ1-1, with 7 bases that match TRBD1. The trim removed 2 bases at V and 7 bases at J, leaving 10 bases unmatched. The CDR3 sequence is 15 residues long. Looked up from germline, CDR1 is SGHTA and CDR2 is FQGNSA. The CDR3 sequence: CASSLWDRGSNEAFF. In DNA form, the CDR3 reads TGTGCCAGCAGCTTATGGGACAGAGGGAGCAATGAAGCTTTCTTT.

The chain has TRBV7-3 and TRBJ2-1, with 7 bases lining up with TRBD1. The CDR3 loop spans 17 amino acids. Germline lookup yields CDR1 SGHTA and CDR2 FQGTGA. Unmatched junction bases numbered 13, after V lost 5 bases and J lost 3 bases. The CDR3 reads CASSGDVTGVGYNEQFF. The CDR3 DNA reads as TGTGCCAGCAGCGGGGACGTTACAGGGGTTGGCTACAATGAGCAGTTCTTC.

The table lists this clonotype with a few counts. This chain connects TRBV7-9 to TRBJ2-2; a possible D gene is TRBD1 (5 bases). Germline CDR1 and CDR2: SEHNR and FQNEAQ (reference sequence). This CDR3 comprises 16 residues. Trimming shortened V by 11 bases and J by 5 bases, and 24 bases separated the two germline ends. CDR3 loop: CAYTRRRQTQTGELFF. CDR3 sequence (DNA): TGTGCCTATACCCGTCGAAGACAGACCCAGACCGGGGAGCTGTTTTTT.

The J gene is TRBJ2-1, the V gene TRBV6-1, with D possibly matching TRBD2 (5 bases). The CDR3 loop spans 15 amino acids. Germline lookup yields CDR1 MNHNS and CDR2 SASEGT. The V and J ends lost 7 bases and 0 bases respectively, with 13 bases between them. In DNA form, the CDR3 reads TGTGCCAGCATCAAGGACTGGGACTCCTACAATGAGCAGTTCTTC. It yields the protein CASIKDWDSYNEQFF.

The sample holds a few counts of this clonotype. Here the CDR3 reads CASSPLYSPDQDGYTF. CDR3 coding DNA: TGTGCCAGCAGTCCCTTATACAGCCCAGATCAGGATGGCTACACCTTC. V is TRBV6-5 and J is TRBJ1-2; no definite D call. V lost 5 bases, J lost 6 bases, and 22 bases lay in between. The length of the CDR3 is 16 residues. The germline V gene encodes CDR1 MNHEY and CDR2 SVGAGI.

This clonotype was observed a handful of times. The chain has TRBV6-4 and TRBJ2-1; 7 bases map to TRBD1. V lost 5 bases to trimming and J lost 14 bases; unmatched junction nucleotides: 9. The CDR3 sequence is 12 residues long. Per the germline V gene, CDR1 is MRHNA and CDR2 is SNTAGT. CDR3 in amino acids: CASSNIQGQKFF. The DNA for the CDR3 is TGTGCCAGCAGTAATATACAGGGGCAAAAGTTCTTC.

As DNA, the CDR3 is TGTGCCAGCAGCGTAGAAGCGGGGACCACAGATACGCAGTATTTT. Its translation: CASSVEAGTTDTQYF. The chain uses TRBV9 and TRBJ2-3; 7 bases are a match to TRBD2. The CDR3 covers 15 residues. Germline values: CDR1 SGDLS, CDR2 YYNGEE. The V gene end was trimmed by 0 bases and the J gene end by 2 bases; junction bases not matched to a gene: 3.

This clonotype was observed a handful of times. The chain uses TRBV7-9 and TRBJ2-3, with TRBD1 identical over 7 bases. Looked up from germline, CDR1 is SEHNR and CDR2 is FQNEAQ (reference sequence). This CDR3 spans 12 amino acids. V gave up 8 bases and J gave up 5 bases; unmatched junction bases: 4. The CDR3 is CASQDRLDTQYF. CDR3 nucleotides: TGTGCCAGCCAGGACAGGTTAGATACGCAGTATTTT.

This clonotype was counted between two and nine times. The rearrangement uses TRBV18 and TRBJ2-7; 8 positions match TRBD2. Germline trimming cut 6 bases from V and 2 bases from J; bases unmatched to any gene: 9. The CDR3 extends over 15 amino acids. Germline V gene sequence: CDR1 KGHSH, CDR2 LQKENI. Here the CDR3 DNA reads TGTGCCAGCTCCCTTTCCGGGGGGGCCCCCTACGAGCAGTACTTC. Amino acid sequence: CASSLSGGAPYEQYF.

This clonotype has a handful of counts. The chain uses TRBV9 and TRBJ2-1; 12 bases map to TRBD2. Germline assignment: CDR1 SGDLS and CDR2 YYNGEE. The CDR3 sequence is 17 residues long. V gave up 0 bases and J gave up 2 bases; unmatched junction bases: 3. CDR3 amino acids: CASSVATSGGTYNEQFF. In nucleotides, the CDR3 is TGTGCCAGCAGCGTAGCTACTAGCGGGGGGACCTACAATGAGCAGTTCTTC.